Following are 8 T cell receptor beta chains from one sample sequenced in a study of response to subunit inactivated influenza vaccine. MiXCR, applied by TCRdb to the RT-PCR reads, yields one record per CDR3 protein. Of 500,000 to 600,000 distinct CDR3 sequences in the sample, less than 15% are singletons; the top ten hold over 8.5%. The input for sequencing was PBMCs from blood, taken 12 days after vaccination. These receptor sequences come from a man aged 50-59 years who received an inactivated influenza vaccine.

The chain is built from TRBV19 and TRBJ2-3; D is ambiguous. CDR1 and CDR2 (germline): LNHDA, SQIVND (reference sequence). V shed 3 bases and J shed 6 bases, with 10 bases lying between them. CDR3 length: 13 residues. The CDR3 spells CASSIPGSDTQYF. The CDR3 bases are TGTGCCAGTAGTATCCCGGGCTCCGATACGCAGTATTTT.

For the CDR3, the DNA is TGTGCCAGCAGTTTTACTACCCCGCGGCGGGGGGAGCAGTACTTC. As protein: CASSFTTPRRGEQYF. The V call is TRBV28, the J call TRBJ2-7, with 7 bases matching TRBD2. CDR3 size: 15 residues. The germline V gene encodes CDR1 MDHEN and CDR2 SYDVKM. V lost 3 bases to trimming and J lost 7 bases; unmatched junction nucleotides: 12.

This clonotype turned up a few times. The rearrangement links TRBV10-3 to TRBJ2-1; 9 bases are shared with TRBD2. CDR3 size: 13 residues. CDR1 and CDR2 (germline): ENHRY, SYGVKD. V shed 4 bases, J shed 10 bases, and the junction held 5 bases outside the gene matches. Written as DNA, the CDR3 is TGTGCCATCAGTGGGATTAGCGGGAGCGAGCAGTTCTTC. Encoded protein: CAISGISGSEQFF.

J is TRBJ1-5 and V is TRBV7-2; D ambiguous. Trimming left V 5 bases short and J 6 bases short, with 17 bases between. This CDR3 contains 15 residues. Germline CDR1 reads SGHTA; CDR2 reads FQGNSA. The CDR3 region is CASSPRLVKVQPQHF. The CDR3 DNA follows: TGTGCCAGCAGCCCCCGGTTAGTGAAGGTTCAGCCCCAGCATTTT.

Ten or more counts support this clonotype. The chain recombines TRBV5-1 with TRBJ2-5, with 9 bases fitting TRBD1. This CDR3 comprises 14 residues. With V trimmed by 3 bases and J by 4 bases, 4 bases remained unmatched. Germline V gene data show CDR1 as SGHRS and CDR2 as YFSETQ. This chain's CDR3 is CASSSTGGGETQYF. DNA of the CDR3: TGCGCCAGCAGCTCGACAGGGGGGGGAGAGACCCAGTACTTC.

This chain uses TRBV20-1 with TRBJ1-2; D is undetermined. The germline V and J ends were trimmed by 6 bases and 2 bases, with 10 bases remaining between them. This CDR3 comprises 12 residues. The germline V gene has CDR1 DFQATT and CDR2 SNEGSKA (reference sequence). CDR3 protein: CSAEDANYGYTF. Written as DNA, the CDR3 is TGCAGTGCCGAGGACGCCAACTATGGCTACACCTTC.

The rearrangement joins TRBV5-1 to TRBJ2-3, with a weak D call TRBD1 (5 bases). Germline V gene data show CDR1 as SGHRS and CDR2 as YFSETQ. The CDR3 length is 16 residues. Deletions cut 0 bases from V and 0 bases from J, with 11 bases between. The CDR3 sequence is CASSLVGQTSTDTQYF. In nucleotides, the CDR3 is TGCGCCAGCAGCTTGGTTGGACAAACTAGCACAGATACGCAGTATTTT.

A few counts support this clonotype. The gene calls are TRBV3-1 and TRBJ2-1, with TRBD1 as a possible D gene (5 bases). This CDR3 contains 13 residues. Germline CDR1 and CDR2: LGHDT and YNNKEL (reference sequence). V was shortened by 2 bases and J by 6 bases, with 8 bases between the two germline ends. For the CDR3, the DNA is TGTGCCAGCAGCCAACCAGACAGCAATGAGCAGTTCTTC. Its protein is CASSQPDSNEQFF.